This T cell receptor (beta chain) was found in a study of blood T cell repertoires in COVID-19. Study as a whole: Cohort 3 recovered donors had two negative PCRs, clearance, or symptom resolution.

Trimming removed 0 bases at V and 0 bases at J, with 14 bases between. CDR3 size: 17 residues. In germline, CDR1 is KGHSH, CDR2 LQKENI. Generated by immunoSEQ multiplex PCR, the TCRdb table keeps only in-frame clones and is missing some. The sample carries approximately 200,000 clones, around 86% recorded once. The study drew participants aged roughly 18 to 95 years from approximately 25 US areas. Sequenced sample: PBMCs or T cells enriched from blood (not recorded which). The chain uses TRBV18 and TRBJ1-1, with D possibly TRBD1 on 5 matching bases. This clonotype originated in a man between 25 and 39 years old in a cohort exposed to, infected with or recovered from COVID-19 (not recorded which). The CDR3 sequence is CASSPPFQGTMNTEAFF. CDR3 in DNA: TGTGCCAGCTCACCACCCTTTCAGGGTACTATGAACACTGAAGCTTTCTTT.